A single sample gave rise to the 32 T cell receptor beta chains below, sequenced in a study of control samples from healthy donors and cancer patients. The data were produced by immunoSEQ multiplex PCR, yet TCRdb's version contains in-frame clones alone and is incomplete. The sample gives 90,000 to 100,000 clones, 79% of which show up once; over 9.5% is in the top ten. Sequencing used blood. Receptors were obtained from a woman aged 25 to 39 in good health.

This clone appeared a single time. The chain uses TRBV6-2 or TRBV6-3 and TRBJ2-1, with TRBD2 matching 10 bases. The V gene end was trimmed by 5 bases and the J gene end by 5 bases; junction bases not matched to a gene: 9. In germline, CDR1 is MNHEY, CDR2 SVGEGT. The CDR3 runs to 16 residues. CDR3 coding DNA: TGTGCCAGCAGTCTACGTTTAGCGGGGGGAGACAATGAGCAGTTCTTC. It yields the protein CASSLRLAGGDNEQFF.

The rearrangement links TRBV7-6 to TRBJ2-5; 12 bases fit TRBD2. V trimming: 1 base; J trimming: 3 bases; junction bases outside the gene matches: 3. CDR1 and CDR2 from the germline V gene are SGHVS and FNYEAQ. The CDR3 loop spans 16 amino acids. This chain's CDR3 is CASSLVRTSGEETQYF. CDR3 nucleotides: TGTGCCAGCAGCTTAGTACGGACTAGCGGGGAAGAGACCCAGTACTTC.

The chain has TRBV7-9 and TRBJ2-7; D unresolved. The CDR3 length is 11 residues. The ends were cut back, 2 bases at V and 5 bases at J, with 4 bases in the middle. CDR1 and CDR2 from the germline V gene are SEHNR and FQNEAQ (reference sequence). CDR3 sequence: CASSLLDEQYF. In DNA form, the CDR3 reads TGTGCCAGCAGCTTACTCGACGAGCAGTACTTC.

This sequence joins TRBV30 and TRBJ1-5; TRBD1 might be the D (6 bases). Per germline, CDR1 GTSNPN and CDR2 SVGIG (reference sequence). The CDR3 consists of 14 residues. V lost 2 bases and J 1 base, leaving 9 bases between the germline ends. CDR3 coding DNA: TGTGCCTGGAGTAAAGGACAGAGCAATCAGCCCCAGCATTTT. Its translation is CAWSKGQSNQPQHF.

This clone was seen once. The chain uses TRBV9 and TRBJ2-2; 8 bases map to TRBD2. The J segment lost 3 bases and the V segment lost 6 bases, leaving 4 bases of the junction unmatched. CDR1 and CDR2 from the germline V gene are SGDLS and YYNGEE. CDR3 length: 14 amino acids. The DNA for the CDR3 is TGTGCCAGCACCAGAGCGGGAGACACCGGGGAGCTGTTTTTT. Protein product: CASTRAGDTGELFF.

There are a few counts of this clone. This chain joins TRBV5-8 and TRBJ2-3, with D perhaps assigned TRBD1 or TRBD2 (5 bases each). Trimming left V 4 bases short and J 1 base short, with 13 bases between. CDR1 and CDR2 (germline): SGHTS, YDEGEE. This CDR3 region has 15 residues. The CDR3 reads CASSMGVLGTDTQYF. The CDR3 nucleotides are TGTGCCAGCAGCATGGGGGTTTTGGGCACAGATACGCAGTATTTT.

CDR3 sequence: CASSYSYRGPEKLFF. CDR3 nucleotides: TGTGCCAGCAGTTACTCGTACAGGGGGCCCGAAAAACTGTTTTTT. The rearrangement links TRBV6-5 to TRBJ1-4; 9 bases align to TRBD1. Germline assignment: CDR1 MNHEY and CDR2 SVGAGI. This CDR3 is built from 15 residues. The junction had 4 bases not matched to a gene; V was cut back by 0 bases and J by 8 bases.

The chain links TRBV5-8 to TRBJ1-4, with D maybe TRBD1 (6 bases). The CDR3 is 16 amino acids. The V gene lost 4 bases and the J gene lost 8 bases, with 21 bases spanning the gap. CDR1 is SGHTS and CDR2 is YDEGEE in the germline V gene. The CDR3 nucleotides read TGTGCCAGCAGCAACTACCTCGGGACACCCGGGGAAAAACTGTTTTTT. It translates to CASSNYLGTPGEKLFF.

The chain recombines TRBV19 with TRBJ2-1; D is perhaps TRBD2 (6 bases). Germline V gives CDR1 LNHDA, CDR2 SQIVND (reference sequence). The CDR3 consists of 16 residues. The V and J ends lost 1 base and 2 bases respectively, with 12 bases between them. The CDR3 protein is CASSIGGTPAYNEQFF. The CDR3 region has the DNA TGTGCCAGTAGTATAGGCGGGACTCCCGCCTACAATGAGCAGTTCTTC.

This rearrangement joins TRBV12-3 or TRBV12-4 to TRBJ2-2, with D possibly matching TRBD2 (7 bases). V lost 6 bases, J lost 6 bases, and 11 bases lay in between. This CDR3 comprises 13 residues. The CDR3 sequence: CASSGGRSGELFF. The CDR3 DNA is TGTGCCAGCAGCGGGGGGCGGTCCGGGGAGCTGTTTTTT.

This chain links TRBV7-2 with TRBJ1-3, with D possibly TRBD1 on 5 matching bases. CDR3 length: 18 residues. Looked up from germline, CDR1 is SGHTA and CDR2 is FQGNSA. Trimming removed 2 bases from V and 0 bases from J, with 17 bases in between. The DNA of the CDR3 is TGTGCCAGCAGCTTAAACCCCCCGGGACTATCCTCTGGAAACACCATATATTTT. Translated: CASSLNPPGLSSGNTIYF.

The CDR3 sequence: CASSYSRGGGYEQYF. Written as DNA, the CDR3 is TGTGCCAGCAGTTACTCAAGGGGTGGGGGCTACGAGCAGTACTTC. The V and J genes are TRBV6-6 and TRBJ2-7; D may be TRBD1 or TRBD2 (5 bases each). Trimming took 0 bases from V and 3 from J, leaving 12 bases between them. Germline CDR1 is MNHNY and CDR2 is SVGAGI (reference sequence). CDR3 size: 15 residues.

The chain combines TRBV7-2 with TRBJ2-3; 11 positions match TRBD2. Trimming at V came to 3 bases and at J to 6 bases, leaving 5 bases not matched to a gene. The CDR3 runs to 15 residues. Per germline, CDR1 SGHTA and CDR2 FQGNSA. The DNA of the CDR3 is TGTGCCAGCAGCTTGGGACTAGCGGTCCTGGATACGCAGTATTTT. Protein: CASSLGLAVLDTQYF.

V gene TRBV19 combines with J gene TRBJ2-3; TRBD2 matches at 8 bases. Germline V gene sequence: CDR1 LNHDA, CDR2 SQIVND (reference sequence). The junction had 12 bases not matched to a gene; V was cut back by 4 bases and J by 0 bases. The CDR3 length is 18 residues. The CDR3, as DNA: TGTGCCAGTAGTAATCGTGGAAGCGGGGGACCTAGCACAGATACGCAGTATTTT. Translation gives CASSNRGSGGPSTDTQYF.

The chain joins TRBV2 to TRBJ2-1, with 12 bases that match TRBD2. V dropped 5 bases and J dropped 6; count of bases not matched to a gene: 5. Germline CDR1 reads SNHLY; CDR2 reads FYNNEI. The CDR3 is 15 residues long. The CDR3 is CASSILAGGPNEQFF. The CDR3 DNA sequence: TGTGCCAGCAGTATTCTAGCGGGGGGGCCCAATGAGCAGTTCTTC.

This clone was recorded once. This chain uses TRBV6-6 with TRBJ2-2; D remains unclear. Trimming stripped 6 bases from V and 3 bases from J, with 8 bases between. The germline CDR1 and CDR2 sequences are MNHNY and SVGAGI (reference sequence). The CDR3 contains 13 residues. CDR3 sequence: CASSNTDTGELFF. The CDR3 region has the DNA TGTGCCAGCAGCAACACGGACACCGGGGAGCTGTTTTTT.

V and J are TRBV6-1 and TRBJ2-7; D remains unclear. Germline loops: CDR1 MNHNS, CDR2 SASEGT. V lost 2 bases and J 9 bases, leaving 11 bases between the germline ends. This CDR3 has 12 amino acids. CDR3 sequence: CASSELGPAQYF. In DNA, the CDR3 is TGTGCCAGCAGTGAACTCGGGCCCGCGCAGTACTTC.

The chain links TRBV29-1 to TRBJ2-5; 7 bases are shared with TRBD1. The ends lost 5 bases at V and 4 bases at J; junction bases unmatched: 4. Germline V gene sequence: CDR1 SQVTM, CDR2 ANQGSEA. The CDR3 has 12 residues. CDR3: CSVIPGGETQYF. CDR3 in DNA: TGCAGCGTTATCCCAGGGGGAGAGACCCAGTACTTC.

This clone was found once. The chain joins TRBV6-5 to TRBJ1-1, with a possible D match to TRBD1 (5 bases). Germline loops: CDR1 MNHEY, CDR2 SVGAGI. The length of the CDR3 is 14 residues. V lost 6 bases and J 2 bases, leaving 13 bases between the germline ends. CDR3: CASRGTGANTEAFF. The CDR3 DNA sequence: TGTGCCAGCAGAGGTACAGGAGCAAACACTGAAGCTTTCTTT.

The chain recombines TRBV30 with TRBJ1-2; 12 nucleotides align to TRBD1. The junction had 5 bases not matched to a gene; V was cut back by 2 bases and J by 7 bases. CDR1 and CDR2 (germline): GTSNPN, SVGIG (reference sequence). CDR3 length: 14 amino acids. The CDR3 nucleotides are TGTGCCTGGAGTCGGGACAGGGGGCGCGGTGGCTACACCTTC. Translation: CAWSRDRGRGGYTF.

The chain has TRBV5-1 and TRBJ1-2; D perhaps matches TRBD1 (5 bases). Trimming shortened V by 4 bases and J by 3 bases, and 13 bases separated the two germline ends. This CDR3 is built from 14 residues. The germline CDR1 and CDR2 sequences are SGHRS and YFSETQ. The CDR3 DNA follows: TGCGCCAGCAGCCTGGCGGGGGGGGACTATGGCTACACCTTC. Encoded protein: CASSLAGGDYGYTF.

Notes on this clone: The junction does not match germline at one end; this may be a read error. The chain couples TRBV5-1 to TRBJ2-3; no firm D call. CDR3 length: 12 amino acids. Germline assignment: CDR1 SGHRS and CDR2 YFSETQ. CDR3 coding DNA: TGCGCCAGCAGGTTGGGAAGCGATACGCAGTATTTT. Encoded protein: CASRLGSDTQYF. The whole variable domain, remainder taken from reference TRBV5-1 and TRBJ2-3, is KAGVTQTPRYLIKTRGQQVTLSCSPISGHRSVSWYQQTPGQGLQFLFEYFSETQRNKGNFPGRFSGRQFSNSRSEMNVSTLELGDSALYLCASRLGSDTQYFGPGTRLTVL.

The sample holds a few counts of this clone. The CDR3 sequence is CASSLGLAVAGTQYF. The CDR3 coding sequence is TGTGCCAGCAGCTTAGGACTAGCGGTAGCTGGAACCCAGTACTTC. The chain recombines TRBV11-2 with TRBJ2-5; 9 positions match TRBD2. Trimming removed 1 base from V and 8 bases from J; junction bases left unmatched: 8. This CDR3 has 15 amino acids. Germline CDR1 reads SGHAT; CDR2 reads FQNNGV.

Remarks on this clone: In the same sample, other DNA sequences code for this CDR3. V usage is TRBV5-6 and J usage is TRBJ1-3; D is ambiguous. Trimming removed 0 bases at V and 4 bases at J, with 8 bases between. This CDR3 is built from 14 residues. Per the germline V gene, CDR1 is SGHDT and CDR2 is YYEEEE. The CDR3 region is CASSLVGTGNTIYF. The CDR3 region has the DNA TGTGCCAGCAGCTTGGTGGGCACAGGAAACACCATATATTTT.

The chain combines TRBV5-1 with TRBJ1-1; no clear D. From germline, CDR1 is SGHRS and CDR2 YFSETQ. Between the trimmed V and J ends, which lost 5 bases and 4 bases, there was a span of 12 bases. This CDR3 has 13 residues. Written as DNA, the CDR3 is TGCGCCAGCAGTCTGGACCCGAGCACTGAAGCTTTCTTT. This gives the protein CASSLDPSTEAFF.

The chain uses TRBV5-1 and TRBJ2-7; D is perhaps TRBD1 (6 bases). The CDR3 loop spans 14 amino acids. Germline values: CDR1 SGHRS, CDR2 YFSETQ. V was shortened by 0 bases and J by 1 base, with 8 bases between the two germline ends. CDR3 coding DNA: TGCGCCAGCAGCTTGGGGCAGGGGTCCTACGAGCAGTACTTC. Its protein is CASSLGQGSYEQYF.

The V and J genes are TRBV19 and TRBJ2-5; D is possibly TRBD1 (5 bases). In germline, CDR1 is LNHDA, CDR2 SQIVND (reference sequence). There are 13 residues in the CDR3. V was shortened by 4 bases and J by 2 bases, with 8 bases between the two germline ends. CDR3 amino acids: CASSTGPQETQYF. CDR3 nucleotide sequence: TGTGCCAGTAGTACAGGGCCGCAAGAGACCCAGTACTTC.

This clone was observed a single time. The V call is TRBV12-3 or TRBV12-4, the J call TRBJ2-7; D uncertain. The CDR3 extends over 11 amino acids. Trimming took 5 bases from V and 3 from J, leaving 5 bases between them. DNA for the CDR3: TGTGCCAGCAGTGTCGACTACGAGCAGTACTTC. It is translated as CASSVDYEQYF.

CDR3 protein: CACKELGATLNYGYTF. The CDR3 nucleotides are TGTGCCTGCAAGGAGCTTGGGGCAACGCTTAACTATGGCTACACCTTC. The V and J genes are TRBV2 and TRBJ1-2; a weak D match, TRBD1 (5 bases). Germline loops: CDR1 SNHLY, CDR2 FYNNEI. Trimming removed 11 bases at V and 1 base at J, with 23 bases between. The CDR3 totals 16 residues.

The chain links TRBV7-9 to TRBJ1-2, with D unclear. The germline V gene encodes CDR1 SEHNR and CDR2 FQNEAQ (reference sequence). CDR3 length: 12 amino acids. V was shortened by 1 base and J by 7 bases, with 7 bases between the two germline ends. The CDR3 protein is CASSLESTGYTF. The CDR3, as DNA: TGTGCCAGCAGCTTAGAATCGACTGGCTACACCTTC. The variable domain in full, completed from reference TRBV7-9 and TRBJ1-2, reads DTGVSQNPRHKITKRGQNVTFRCDPISEHNRLYWYRQTLGQGPEFLTYFQNEAQLEKSRLLSDRFSAERPKGSFSTLEIQRTEQGDSAMYLCASSLESTGYTFGSGTRLTVV.

The chain joins TRBV4-3 to TRBJ2-1; either TRBD1 or TRBD2 may supply D (7 bases each). V was cut by 4 bases and J by 8 bases, with 15 bases left in between. This CDR3 comprises 14 residues. Germline loops: CDR1 LGHNA, CDR2 YSLEER. The CDR3 loop is CASSPGGGRHEQFF. The CDR3 DNA reads TGCGCCAGCAGCCCAGGGGGGGGTCGGCATGAGCAGTTCTTC.

The genes are TRBV11-2 and TRBJ2-5; D uncertain. This CDR3 is 15 amino acids long. The V and J ends lost 5 bases and 7 bases respectively, with 20 bases between them. Germline CDR1 is SGHAT and CDR2 is FQNNGV. CDR3: CASSRANNIPGTQYF. The CDR3 region has the DNA TGTGCCAGCAGCCGCGCAAATAATATCCCCGGGACCCAGTACTTC. The whole variable domain, filled in from reference TRBV11-2 and TRBJ2-5, reads EAGVAQSPRYKIIEKRQSVAFWCNPISGHATLYWYQQILGQGPKLLIQFQNNGVVDDSQLPKDRFSAERLKGVDSTLKIQPAKLEDSAVYLCASSRANNIPGTQYFGPGTRLLVL.